The 21 T cell receptor beta chains below were found in one sample sequenced in a study of blood T cell repertoires in COVID-19. Using immunoSEQ multiplex PCR, the repertoire was profiled, and TCRdb retains in-frame clones only, with some absent. Seen here are about 190,000 clones, about 82% observed once, and the top ten hold over 5%. Sequencing was done on a sample of peripheral blood. These receptors came from a woman aged 25 to 39 with acute or convalescent COVID-19.

V is TRBV5-1 and J is TRBJ2-5; tentatively, D is TRBD2 (5 bases). This CDR3 contains 14 residues. V was cut by 4 bases and J by 5 bases, with 15 bases left in between. Germline lookup yields CDR1 SGHRS and CDR2 YFSETQ. The CDR3 DNA follows: TGCGCCAGCAGCGGGATGGGAGTGCGGGAGACCCAGTACTTC. Residues: CASSGMGVRETQYF.

The chain links TRBV19 to TRBJ1-5; TRBD1 matches 7 bases. The CDR3 totals 16 residues. Germline V CDR1 and CDR2: LNHDA, SQIVND (reference sequence). After removal of 4 bases from V and 7 bases from J, the junction contained 13 bases not matched to a gene. DNA of the CDR3: TGTGCCAGTAGTACAATAATCAGGGGGAATAGCCAGCCCCAGCATTTT. It translates to CASSTIIRGNSQPQHF.

This clone appeared a few times. The V call is TRBV29-1, the J call TRBJ1-1; weak D call: TRBD1 (5 bases). This CDR3 is built from 13 residues. Trimming removed 4 bases from V and 0 bases from J, with 9 bases in between. Germline lookup yields CDR1 SQVTM and CDR2 ANQGSEA. The CDR3 DNA reads as TGCAGCGTTGGACAGATCATGAACACTGAAGCTTTCTTT. Encoded protein: CSVGQIMNTEAFF.

The chain has TRBV12-3 or TRBV12-4 and TRBJ1-2; D call uncertain. Trimming left V 3 bases short and J 8 bases short, with 10 bases between. The CDR3 loop spans 12 amino acids. CDR3: CASSLRVLGYTF. In DNA form, the CDR3 reads TGTGCCAGCAGTTTGAGGGTTTTGGGCTACACCTTC.

About this clone: Other nucleotide sequences from this sample produce the same CDR3. The chain has TRBV11-2 and TRBJ2-1; tentatively, D is TRBD2 (5 bases). CDR3 length: 12 residues. Germline V gives CDR1 SGHAT, CDR2 FQNNGV. V dropped 5 bases and J dropped 7 bases, with 9 bases sitting between them. The CDR3 protein is CASSRTRNEQFF. The CDR3 nucleotides are TGTGCCAGCAGCCGAACTAGGAATGAGCAGTTCTTC.

V and J are TRBV27 and TRBJ2-7; D call uncertain. This CDR3 spans 10 amino acids. Germline-derived CDR1 and CDR2 are MNHEY and SMNVEV (reference sequence). As DNA, the CDR3 is TGTGGGGCGCTTACCTACGAGCAGTACTTC. Amino acids: CGALTYEQYF.

The genes are TRBV19 and TRBJ1-2; tentative D call: TRBD1 (5 bases). CDR1 is LNHDA and CDR2 is SQIVND in the germline V gene (reference sequence). This CDR3 region has 14 residues. V was cut by 3 bases and J by 4 bases, with 12 bases left in between. CDR3 nucleotides: TGTGCCAGTAGTATCGCAGGGTTTTCCTATGGCTACACCTTC. This codes for CASSIAGFSYGYTF.

This rearrangement joins TRBV7-6 to TRBJ1-2, with no clear D. CDR1 is SGHVS and CDR2 is FNYEAQ in the germline V gene. V dropped 5 bases and J dropped 4 bases, with 20 bases sitting between them. This CDR3 spans 16 amino acids. In nucleotides, the CDR3 is TGTGCCAGCAGCCAGTCACGGGGTAATATCGTCTATGGCTACACCTTC. Amino acids: CASSQSRGNIVYGYTF. Filled out from reference TRBV7-6 and TRBJ1-2, the complete variable domain reads GAGVSQSPRYKVTKRGQDVALRCDPISGHVSLYWYRQALGQGPEFLTYFNYEAQQDKSGLPNDRFSAERPEGSISTLTIQRTEQRDSAMYRCASSQSRGNIVYGYTFGSGTRLTVV.

The chain is built from TRBV4-3 and TRBJ2-7; tentatively, D is TRBD2 (5 bases). This CDR3 spans 14 amino acids. Germline CDR1 is LGHNA and CDR2 is YSLEER. V dropped 0 bases and J dropped 2 bases, with 8 bases sitting between them. The chain's CDR3 is CASSQELGTYEQYF. Written as DNA, the CDR3 is TGCGCCAGCAGCCAAGAACTAGGGACCTACGAGCAGTACTTC.

The chain joins TRBV6-6 to TRBJ2-3; 8 bases agree with TRBD1. J was trimmed by 8 bases and V by 5 bases; bases with no gene match: 9. Looked up from germline, CDR1 is MNHNY and CDR2 is SVGAGI (reference sequence). The CDR3 covers 14 residues. CDR3 sequence: CASSTTGGSLTQYF. The DNA of the CDR3 is TGTGCCAGCAGTACAACAGGGGGTAGCCTTACGCAGTATTTT.

This clone came up once. The rearrangement links TRBV4-1 to TRBJ1-1; D is ambiguous. The germline V gene encodes CDR1 MGHRA and CDR2 YSYEKL. The CDR3 totals 15 residues. The ends were cut back, 0 bases at V and 11 bases at J, with 19 bases in the middle. CDR3: CASSQDHGRERRAFF. In DNA form, the CDR3 reads TGCGCCAGCAGCCAAGATCATGGGCGGGAGCGGCGGGCTTTCTTT.

The genes are TRBV5-1 and TRBJ2-7; 10 nucleotides agree with TRBD1. This CDR3 region has 14 residues. Germline V gene sequence: CDR1 SGHRS, CDR2 YFSETQ. The junction had 3 bases not matched to a gene; V was cut back by 1 base and J by 5 bases. The DNA of the CDR3 is TGCGCCAGCAGCTTGAGGGGACAGGGGAACGAGCAGTACTTC. It translates to CASSLRGQGNEQYF.

The chain joins TRBV28 to TRBJ1-1, with TRBD1 identical over 8 bases. This CDR3 is built from 15 residues. The germline V gene encodes CDR1 MDHEN and CDR2 SYDVKM. The V and J ends lost 6 bases and 4 bases, in that order; junction bases with no gene match: 10. CDR3 nucleotide sequence: TGTGCCAGCAGCCCGACGACAGGGGTCGGCACTGAAGCTTTCTTT. Its protein product is CASSPTTGVGTEAFF.

The V and J genes are TRBV6-2 or TRBV6-3 and TRBJ2-1, with 8 bases matching TRBD1. V lost 2 bases and J lost 10; bases outside the gene matches: 10. Germline CDR1 MNHEY, CDR2 SVGEGT. The CDR3 length is 15 residues. The CDR3 region has the DNA TGTGCCAGCAGTTACCCTTCGGCCAGGGGGCTCGAGCAGTTCTTC. This translates into CASSYPSARGLEQFF.

V gene TRBV4-2 combines with J gene TRBJ2-2; the D gene is possibly TRBD2 (5 bases). V was trimmed by 2 bases and J by 5 bases, leaving 15 bases between them. The CDR3 runs 16 residues. CDR1 and CDR2 (germline): LGHNA, YNFKEQ. The CDR3 region is CASSQPSSFRTGELFF. Here the CDR3 DNA reads TGTGCCAGCAGCCAACCTTCTAGCTTTAGAACCGGGGAGCTGTTTTTT.

The J gene is TRBJ2-3, the V gene TRBV4-2, with a weak D call TRBD1 (5 bases). Trimming pared 0 bases from V and 5 bases from J, leaving 15 bases between. Germline V gives CDR1 LGHNA, CDR2 YNFKEQ. The CDR3 sequence is 16 residues long. CDR3 bases: TGTGCCAGCAGCCAAGATATAGCAGGGCTGGGAGATACGCAGTATTTT. It encodes CASSQDIAGLGDTQYF.

This clone was observed a few times. The CDR3 sequence: CASSSGTGEQPQHF. The CDR3 DNA follows: TGCGCCAGCAGCTCCGGGACAGGGGAACAGCCCCAGCATTTT. The gene calls are TRBV5-1 and TRBJ1-5; 10 bases align to TRBD1. V dropped 3 bases and J dropped 7; count of bases not matched to a gene: 4. This CDR3 has 14 residues. Germline CDR1 reads SGHRS; CDR2 reads YFSETQ.

The chain combines TRBV19 with TRBJ2-5; 8 bases line up with TRBD1. CDR3 size: 14 residues. V trimming: 7 bases; J trimming: 4 bases; junction bases outside the gene matches: 8. Germline V gene lookup returns CDR1 LNHDA and CDR2 SQIVND (reference sequence). Here the CDR3 reads CASTDRGGRETQYF. The CDR3 region has the DNA TGTGCCAGTACCGACAGGGGAGGAAGAGAGACCCAGTACTTC.

V and J are TRBV19 and TRBJ1-3, with D perhaps matching TRBD1 (5 bases). The CDR3 sequence is 14 residues long. V was cut by 8 bases and J by 4 bases, with 15 bases left in between. CDR1 and CDR2 (germline): LNHDA, SQIVND (reference sequence). CDR3 DNA sequence: TGTGCCAGTTCTCGGGGGATCGTCGGAAACACCATATATTTT. It translates to CASSRGIVGNTIYF.

The chain joins TRBV7-2 to TRBJ2-1; 13 bases map to TRBD2. The germline V gene has CDR1 SGHTA and CDR2 FQGNSA. CDR3 length equals 15 residues. V trimming: 5 bases; J trimming: 4 bases; junction bases outside the gene matches: 2. This chain's CDR3 is CASSTSGGAYNEQFF. The CDR3 coding sequence is TGTGCCAGCAGCACTAGCGGGGGGGCTTACAATGAGCAGTTCTTC. The full variable domain, with the rest looked up from reference TRBV7-2 and TRBJ2-1, is GAGVSQSPSNKVTEKGKDVELRCDPISGHTALYWYRQSLGQGLEFLIYFQGNSAPDKSGLPSDRFSAERTGGSVSTLTIQRTQQEDSAVYLCASSTSGGAYNEQFFGPGTRLTVL.

This chain joins TRBV5-1 and TRBJ2-1; D possibly corresponds to TRBD2 (5 bases). The V and J ends lost 2 bases and 8 bases respectively, with 14 bases between them. Germline CDR1 and CDR2: SGHRS and YFSETQ. This CDR3 is built from 14 residues. CDR3 sequence: CASSFRALADEQFF. Here the CDR3 DNA reads TGCGCCAGCAGCTTCCGGGCCCTAGCCGATGAGCAGTTCTTC.